This T cell receptor beta chain was obtained from a study of T cell repertoires in cytomegalovirus infection. The wider study: Both recently identified HLA-C-restricted and well-studied HLA-B-restricted CMV epitopes were used in the study. In public TCR beta signatures, there were indications of both CMV infection and matching HLA type.

This clonotype was observed a few times. Its antigen is still unknown. Losses at the gene ends were 1 base for V and 8 bases for J; bases not matched to a gene: 10. The CDR3 extends over 16 amino acids. The germline gives CDR1 SGHTA, CDR2 FQGNSA. Study results and caveats: Cumulative public TCR beta family frequency identified carriers of CMV plus the relevant HLA. HLA-C-restricted CMV-specific TCR beta clonotypes prevailed in the ex vivo response.

Using its own MiXCR run on the reads, TCRdb lists one record per CDR3 protein. The top ten clones hold 64% of a sample with 50,000 to 65,000 distinct CDR3 sequences, over 15% of them seen once. The input for sequencing was CD8+ T cells from cultured PBMCs, taken from culture after CMV antigen stimulation. The chain recombines TRBV7-2 with TRBJ2-1; 8 nucleotides line up with TRBD2. The TCR comes from a human donor in good health (CMV status not recorded). Some clones in this sample may be carry-over from other donors' samples. The CDR3 reads CASSLESRGALDEQFF. Here the CDR3 DNA reads TGTGCCAGCAGCTTAGAGTCGCGGGGGGCCCTGGATGAGCAGTTCTTC.